The sequence of this T cell receptor (beta chain) was determined in a study of cytomegalovirus exposure and HLA in healthy donors. The CDR3 totals 16 residues. V lost 6 bases and J lost 1, with 18 bases in between. The germline V gene has CDR1 LNHDA and CDR2 SQIVND (reference sequence). As to this clone: What it binds is not known.

Repertoires were generated with immunoSEQ multiplex PCR, while TCRdb's copy carries only in-frame clones and drops some. The table lists some 63,000 clones, 70% to 90% of them singletons. Study-wide results and limits: Rare TCR sequences predominated, though certain public TCRs were found in many donors. Altogether, 150 to 200 TCR beta chains were recorded as cytomegalovirus-associated.

The sequenced sample consisted of PBMCs. The V gene is TRBV19, the J gene TRBJ1-1; D not certain. This sequence originates from a woman in her late teens or twenties in good health and CMV-seronegative. The CDR3 here is CASSPRRETTNTEAFF. The DNA of the CDR3 is TGTGCCAGTAGCCCGAGAAGGGAGACAACGAACACTGAAGCTTTCTTT.